The entry below describes one T cell receptor (beta chain). What it recognizes is unknown. Trimming stripped 8 bases from V and 10 bases from J, with 18 bases between. Germline CDR1 and CDR2: MNHEY and SVGEGT. CDR3 size: 13 residues. The entry originates in a study of post-analysis software for immune sequencing data. Study observations and caveats: Normalized Chao1 diversity in multiple sclerosis patients fell significantly below that of controls. Roughly five TRBV segments appeared more often in patients than in controls, and TRBV5-6, TRBV5-1 and TRBV20-1 were among these. Same-batch preparations were strongly co-clustered by F measure.

The library was made from cDNA and included unique molecular identifiers. TCRdb reprocessed the PCR reads via MiXCR and lists one record per CDR3 protein. Found here are hundreds of thousands of distinct CDR3 sequences, 55% to 60% of them singletons; the top ten hold about 10%. The chain has TRBV6-2 or TRBV6-3 and TRBJ2-1, with D possibly TRBD2 on 6 matching bases. Specimen: blood. The source is a girl aged 2 to 9 with multiple sclerosis. The CDR3 region is CASGGISLLEQFF. CDR3 bases: TGTGCCAGCGGCGGGATATCCTTATTAGAGCAGTTCTTC.